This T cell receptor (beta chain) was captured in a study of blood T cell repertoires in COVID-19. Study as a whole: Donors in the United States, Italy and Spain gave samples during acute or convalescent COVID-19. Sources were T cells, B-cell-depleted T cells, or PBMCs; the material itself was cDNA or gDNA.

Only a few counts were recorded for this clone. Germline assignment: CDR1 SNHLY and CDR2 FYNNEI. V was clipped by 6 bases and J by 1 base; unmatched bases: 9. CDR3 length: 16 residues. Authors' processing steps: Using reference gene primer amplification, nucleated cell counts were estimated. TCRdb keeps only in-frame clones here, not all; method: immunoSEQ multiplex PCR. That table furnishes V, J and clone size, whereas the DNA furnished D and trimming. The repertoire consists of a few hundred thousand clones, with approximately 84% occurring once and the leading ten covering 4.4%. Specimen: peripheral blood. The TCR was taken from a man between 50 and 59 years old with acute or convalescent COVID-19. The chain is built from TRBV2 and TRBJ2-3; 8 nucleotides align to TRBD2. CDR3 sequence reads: CASRAGGGPRTDTQYF. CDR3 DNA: TGTGCCAGCAGGGCCGGCGGGGGGCCCCGCACAGATACGCAGTATTTT. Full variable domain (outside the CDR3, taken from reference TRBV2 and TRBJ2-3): EPEVTQTPSHQVTQMGQEVILRCVPISNHLYFYWYRQILGQKVEFLVSFYNNEISEKSEIFDDQFSVERPDGSNFTLKIRSTKLEDSAMYFCASRAGGGPRTDTQYFGPGTRLTVL.